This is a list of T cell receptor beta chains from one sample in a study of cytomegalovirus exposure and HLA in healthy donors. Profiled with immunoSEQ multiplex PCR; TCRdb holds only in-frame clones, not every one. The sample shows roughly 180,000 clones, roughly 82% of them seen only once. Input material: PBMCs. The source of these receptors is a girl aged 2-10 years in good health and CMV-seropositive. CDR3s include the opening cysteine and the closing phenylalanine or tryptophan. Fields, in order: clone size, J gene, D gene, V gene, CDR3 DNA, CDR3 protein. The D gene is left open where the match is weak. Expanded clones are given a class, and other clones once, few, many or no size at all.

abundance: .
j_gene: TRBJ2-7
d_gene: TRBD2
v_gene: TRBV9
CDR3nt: TGTGCCAGCAGCGTTAGCGGGAGGAATTCCTACGAGCAGTACTTC
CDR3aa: CASSVSGRNSYEQYF

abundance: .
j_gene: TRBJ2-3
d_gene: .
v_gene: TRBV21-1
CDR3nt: TGTGCCAGCAGCTTCCGACTAGCGGATTTCACAGATACGCAGTATTTT
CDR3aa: CASSFRLADFTDTQYF

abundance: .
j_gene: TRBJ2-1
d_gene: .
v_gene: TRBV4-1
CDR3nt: TGCGCCAGCAGCCCCCCCGGTGGTAGGGAGAACAATGAGCAGTTCTTC
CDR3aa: CASSPPGGRENNEQFF

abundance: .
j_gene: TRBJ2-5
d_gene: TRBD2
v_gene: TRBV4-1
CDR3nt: TGCGCCAGCAGCCAAGAGGGAGCGGGGGGAGAGGGAGAGACCCAGTACTTC
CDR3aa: CASSQEGAGGEGETQYF

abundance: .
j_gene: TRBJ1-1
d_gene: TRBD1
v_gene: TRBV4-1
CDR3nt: TGCGCCAGCAGCCAGGTAGGACAGGGTCCCACTGAAGCTTTCTTT
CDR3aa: CASSQVGQGPTEAFF

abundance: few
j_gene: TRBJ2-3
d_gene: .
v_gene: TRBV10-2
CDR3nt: TGCGCCAGCAGTGACCGGGACACAGGAAGGTATTTT
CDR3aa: CASSDRDTGRYF

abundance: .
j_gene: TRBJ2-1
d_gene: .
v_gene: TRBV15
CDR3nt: TGTGCCACCAGCAGGTCGGGGGATGAGCAGTTCTTC
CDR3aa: CATSRSGDEQFF

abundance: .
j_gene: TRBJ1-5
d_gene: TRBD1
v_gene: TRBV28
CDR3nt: TGTGCCGCCTGGGACAGCTTTTATAGCAATCAGCCCCAGCATTTT
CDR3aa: CAAWDSFYSNQPQHF

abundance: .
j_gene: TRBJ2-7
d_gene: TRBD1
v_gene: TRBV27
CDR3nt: TGTGCCAGCAGTTTAGGCCAACCGGGACAGGGCTTATACGAGCAGTACTTC
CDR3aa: CASSLGQPGQGLYEQYF

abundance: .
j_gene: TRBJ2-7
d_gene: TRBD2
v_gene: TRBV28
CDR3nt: TGTGCCAGCAGTTTATCAGCGGGAGGGAGCTCCTACGAGCAGTACTTC
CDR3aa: CASSLSAGGSSYEQYF

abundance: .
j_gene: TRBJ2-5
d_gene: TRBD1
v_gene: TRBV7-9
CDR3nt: TGTGCCAGCAGCCCTACCCCGACAGGGATCGTTGGAGAGACCCAGTACTTC
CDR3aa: CASSPTPTGIVGETQYF

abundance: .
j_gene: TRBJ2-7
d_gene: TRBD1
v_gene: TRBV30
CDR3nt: TGTGCCTGGAGTGTCGGGACAGGGAAGAGATGGCGGTACTTC
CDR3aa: CAWSVGTGKRWRYF

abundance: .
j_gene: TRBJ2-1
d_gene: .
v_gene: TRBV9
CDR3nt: TGTGCCAGCAGCTTCGGGACTGGGGAATACGACAATGAGCAGTTCTTC
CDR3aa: CASSFGTGEYDNEQFF

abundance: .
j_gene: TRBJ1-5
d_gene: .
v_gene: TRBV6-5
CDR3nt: TGTGCCAGCAGTTACTCCTCGGGGCAGCCCCAGCATTTT
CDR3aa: CASSYSSGQPQHF

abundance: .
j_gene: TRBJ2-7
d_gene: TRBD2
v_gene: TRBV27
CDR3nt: TGTGCCAGCAAGGAGGGGTATTTTGGGAGGGTGAGCGAGCAGTACTTC
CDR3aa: CASKEGYFGRVSEQYF

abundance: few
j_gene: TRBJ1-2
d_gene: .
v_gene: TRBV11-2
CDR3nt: TGTGCCAGCAGCTTAGAGGGCCCCGTTTCTGGCTACACCTTC
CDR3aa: CASSLEGPVSGYTF

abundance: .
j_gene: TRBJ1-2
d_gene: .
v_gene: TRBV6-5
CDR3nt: TGTGCCAGCAGTTACTTTCGGAGGGCTAACTATGGCTACACCTTC
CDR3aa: CASSYFRRANYGYTF

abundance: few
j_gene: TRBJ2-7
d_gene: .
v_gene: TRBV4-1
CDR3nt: TGCGCCAGCAGCCAAGTTTGGAGAGGCGAGCAGTACTTC
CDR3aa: CASSQVWRGEQYF

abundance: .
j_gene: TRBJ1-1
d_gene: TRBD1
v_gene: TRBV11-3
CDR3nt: TGTGCCAGCAGCTCGCCGACAGGGAGGTTGAACACTGAAGCTTTCTTT
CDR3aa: CASSSPTGRLNTEAFF

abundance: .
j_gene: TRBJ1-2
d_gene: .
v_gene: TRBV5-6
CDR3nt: TGTGCCAGCAGCTCCGGGAGGAGAGATGGCTACACCTTC
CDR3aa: CASSSGRRDGYTF

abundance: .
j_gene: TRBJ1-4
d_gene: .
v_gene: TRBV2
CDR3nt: TGTGCCAGCAGTCGTCGGGACATCTCTTTAACAACTAATGAAAAACTGTTTTTT
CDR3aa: CASSRRDISLTTNEKLFF

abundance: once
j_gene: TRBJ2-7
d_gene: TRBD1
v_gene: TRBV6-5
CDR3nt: TGTGCCAGCCACCGGACAGGGGCCTACGAGCAGTACTTC
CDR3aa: CASHRTGAYEQYF

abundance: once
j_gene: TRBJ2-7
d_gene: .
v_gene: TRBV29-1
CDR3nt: TGCAGCGTTGAGAACTCAAACTACGAGCAGTACTTC
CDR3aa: CSVENSNYEQYF

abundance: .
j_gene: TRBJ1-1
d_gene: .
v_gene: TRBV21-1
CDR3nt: TGTGCCAGCAGCAAAGTTCCAAACTTTAACACTGAAGCTTTCTTT
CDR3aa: CASSKVPNFNTEAFF

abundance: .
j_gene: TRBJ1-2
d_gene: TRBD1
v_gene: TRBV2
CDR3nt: TGTGCCCTCCGGACAGGGGTCAATCATTATGGCTACACCTTC
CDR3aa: CALRTGVNHYGYTF

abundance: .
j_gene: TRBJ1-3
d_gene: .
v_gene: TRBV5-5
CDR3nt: TGTGCCAGCAGCCGAGGGACATATTCTGGAAACACCATATATTTT
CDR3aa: CASSRGTYSGNTIYF

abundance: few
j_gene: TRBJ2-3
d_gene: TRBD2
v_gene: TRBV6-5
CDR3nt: TGTGCCACGACGACTAGCCTTGAGGGATGGCAGTATTTT
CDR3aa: CATTTSLEGWQYF

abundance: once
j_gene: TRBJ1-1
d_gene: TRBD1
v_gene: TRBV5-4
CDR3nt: TGTGCCAGCAGCTCGATCCGGTGGACAGGGGGCACGAACACTGAAGCTTTCTTT
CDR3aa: CASSSIRWTGGTNTEAFF

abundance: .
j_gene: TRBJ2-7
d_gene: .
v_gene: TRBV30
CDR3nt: TGTGCCTGGATAGACTCCAACTCCTACGAGCAGTACTTC
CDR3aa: CAWIDSNSYEQYF

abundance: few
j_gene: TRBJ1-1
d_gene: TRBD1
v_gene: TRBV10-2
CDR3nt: TGCGCCAGCGGGGGAGCACAGGGGTCTGTGAGCACTGAAGCTTTCTTT
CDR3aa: CASGGAQGSVSTEAFF

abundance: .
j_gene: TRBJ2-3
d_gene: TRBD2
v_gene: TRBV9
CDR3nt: TGTGCCAGCAGCGCGGGGGGAGGTACGCAGTATTTT
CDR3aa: CASSAGGGTQYF

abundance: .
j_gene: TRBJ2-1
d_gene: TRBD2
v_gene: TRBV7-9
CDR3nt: TGTGCCAGCAGCTGGAGACTAGCCGATGAGCAGTTCTTC
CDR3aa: CASSWRLADEQFF

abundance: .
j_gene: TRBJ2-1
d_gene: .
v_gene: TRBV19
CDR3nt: TGTGCCAGTAGTGTAACCGGTCGGGGGACCGTGCTGGACAATGAGCAGTTCTTC
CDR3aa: CASSVTGRGTVLDNEQFF

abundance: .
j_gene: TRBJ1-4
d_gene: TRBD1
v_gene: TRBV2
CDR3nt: TGTGCCACCCGGACAGGTTCAACTAATGAAAAACTGTTTTTT
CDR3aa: CATRTGSTNEKLFF

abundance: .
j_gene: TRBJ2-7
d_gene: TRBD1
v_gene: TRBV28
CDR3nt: TGTGCCAGCAGCCCGACAGGGGTAGGGGTGGGCGAGCAGTACTTC
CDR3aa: CASSPTGVGVGEQYF

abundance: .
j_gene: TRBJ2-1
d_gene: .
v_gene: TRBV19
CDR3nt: TGTGCCAGTAGTATAGCACAGGCAGACCCCCTCTACAATGAGCAGTTCTTC
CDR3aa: CASSIAQADPLYNEQFF

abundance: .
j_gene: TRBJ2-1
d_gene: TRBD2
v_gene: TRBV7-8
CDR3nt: TGTGCCAGCAGCTTAGAGTTAGGGACTAGCGGATCCAATGAGCAGTTCTTC
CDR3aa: CASSLELGTSGSNEQFF

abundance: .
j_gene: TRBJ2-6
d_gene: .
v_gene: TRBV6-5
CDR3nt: TGTGCCAGCTTAAAACTCTCTGGGGCCAACGTCCTGACTTTC
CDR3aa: CASLKLSGANVLTF

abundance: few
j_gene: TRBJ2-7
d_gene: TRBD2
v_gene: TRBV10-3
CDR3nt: TGTGCCCACCGTCGGGGGGGAAGCAGAGACGAGCAGTACTTC
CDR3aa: CAHRRGGSRDEQYF

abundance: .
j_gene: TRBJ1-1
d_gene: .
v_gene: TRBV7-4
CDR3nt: TGTGCCAGCAGCCCCACCAGATCTGAAGCTTTCTTT
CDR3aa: CASSPTRSEAFF

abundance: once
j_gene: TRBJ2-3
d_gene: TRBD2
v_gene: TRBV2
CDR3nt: TGTGCCAGCAGTCTAGCGGGGGGCGCCAACACAGATACGCAGTATTTT
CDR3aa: CASSLAGGANTDTQYF

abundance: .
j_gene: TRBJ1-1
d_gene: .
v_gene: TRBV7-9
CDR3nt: TGTGCCAGCAGCTCGGACACTGAAGCTTTCTTT
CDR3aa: CASSSDTEAFF